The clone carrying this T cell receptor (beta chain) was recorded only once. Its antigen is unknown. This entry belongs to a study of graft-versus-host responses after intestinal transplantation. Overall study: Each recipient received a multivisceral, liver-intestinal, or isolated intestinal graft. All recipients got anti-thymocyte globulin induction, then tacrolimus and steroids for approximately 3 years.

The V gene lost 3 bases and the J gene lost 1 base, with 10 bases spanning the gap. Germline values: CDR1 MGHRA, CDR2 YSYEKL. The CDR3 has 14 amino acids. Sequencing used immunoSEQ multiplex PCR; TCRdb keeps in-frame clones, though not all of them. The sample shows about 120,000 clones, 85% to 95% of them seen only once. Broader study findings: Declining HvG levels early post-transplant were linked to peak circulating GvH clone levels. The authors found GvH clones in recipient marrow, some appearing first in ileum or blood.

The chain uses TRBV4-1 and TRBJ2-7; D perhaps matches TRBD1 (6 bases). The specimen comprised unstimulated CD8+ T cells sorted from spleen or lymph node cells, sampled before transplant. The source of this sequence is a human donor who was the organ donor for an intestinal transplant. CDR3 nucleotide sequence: TGCGCCAGCAGCCATCAGGACAGATCCTACGAGCAGTACTTC. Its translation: CASSHQDRSYEQYF.